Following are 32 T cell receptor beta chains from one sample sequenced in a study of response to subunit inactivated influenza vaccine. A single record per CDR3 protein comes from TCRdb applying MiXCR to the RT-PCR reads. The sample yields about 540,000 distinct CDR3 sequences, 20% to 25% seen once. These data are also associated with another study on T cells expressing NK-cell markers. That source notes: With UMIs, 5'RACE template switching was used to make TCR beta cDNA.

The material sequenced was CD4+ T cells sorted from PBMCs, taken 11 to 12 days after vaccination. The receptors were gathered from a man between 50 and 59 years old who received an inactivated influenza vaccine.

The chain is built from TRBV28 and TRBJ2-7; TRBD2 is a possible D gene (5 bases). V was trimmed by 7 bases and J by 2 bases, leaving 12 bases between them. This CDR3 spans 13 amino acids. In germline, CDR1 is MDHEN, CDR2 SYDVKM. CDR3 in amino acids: CASTTSNPYEQYF. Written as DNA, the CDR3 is TGTGCCAGCACTACTAGTAACCCCTACGAGCAGTACTTC.

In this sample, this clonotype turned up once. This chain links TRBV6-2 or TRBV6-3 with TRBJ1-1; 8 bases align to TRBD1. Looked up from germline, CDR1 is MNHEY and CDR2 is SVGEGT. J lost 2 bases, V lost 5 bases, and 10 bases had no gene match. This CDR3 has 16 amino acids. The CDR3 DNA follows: TGTGCCAGCAGTAAATATCAGGGGGCAAGTAACACTGAAGCTTTCTTT. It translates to CASSKYQGASNTEAFF.

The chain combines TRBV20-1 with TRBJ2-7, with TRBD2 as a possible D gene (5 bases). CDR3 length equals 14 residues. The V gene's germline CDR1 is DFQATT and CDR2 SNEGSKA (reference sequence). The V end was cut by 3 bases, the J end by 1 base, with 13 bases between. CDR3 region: CSASNGLASYEQYF. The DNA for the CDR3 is TGCAGTGCTAGCAATGGACTTGCATCCTACGAGCAGTACTTC.

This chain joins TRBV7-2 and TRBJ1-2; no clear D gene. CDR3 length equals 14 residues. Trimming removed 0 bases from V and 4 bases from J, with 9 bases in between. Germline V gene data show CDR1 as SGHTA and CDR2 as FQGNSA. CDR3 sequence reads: CASSLAPGAYGYTF. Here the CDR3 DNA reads TGTGCCAGCAGCTTAGCCCCGGGCGCCTATGGCTACACCTTC.

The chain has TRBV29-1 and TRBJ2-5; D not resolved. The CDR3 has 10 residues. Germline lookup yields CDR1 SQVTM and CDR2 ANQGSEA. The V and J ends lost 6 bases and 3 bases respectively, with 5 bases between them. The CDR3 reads CSVPKETQYF. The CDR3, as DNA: TGCAGCGTCCCTAAAGAGACCCAGTACTTC.

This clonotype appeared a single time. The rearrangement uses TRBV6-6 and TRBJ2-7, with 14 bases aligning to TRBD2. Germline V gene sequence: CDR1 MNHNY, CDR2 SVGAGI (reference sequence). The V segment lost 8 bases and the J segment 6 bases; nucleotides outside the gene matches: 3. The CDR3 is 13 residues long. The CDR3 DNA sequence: TGTGCCAGCTGGACTAGCGGGAGGTCCGAGCAGTACTTC. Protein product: CASWTSGRSEQYF.

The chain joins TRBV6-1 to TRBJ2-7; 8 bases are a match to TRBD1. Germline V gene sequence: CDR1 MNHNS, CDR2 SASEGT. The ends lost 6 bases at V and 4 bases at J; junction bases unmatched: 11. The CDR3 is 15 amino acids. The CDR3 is CASRVSGTGHYEQYF. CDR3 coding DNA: TGTGCCAGCAGGGTTTCCGGGACAGGTCATTACGAGCAGTACTTC.

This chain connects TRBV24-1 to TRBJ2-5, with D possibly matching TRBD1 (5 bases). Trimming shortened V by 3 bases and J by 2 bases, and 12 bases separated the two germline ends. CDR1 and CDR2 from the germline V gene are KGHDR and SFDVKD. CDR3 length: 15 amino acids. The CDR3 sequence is CATSDTHRNQETQYF. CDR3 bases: TGTGCCACCAGTGATACCCACAGGAATCAAGAGACCCAGTACTTC.

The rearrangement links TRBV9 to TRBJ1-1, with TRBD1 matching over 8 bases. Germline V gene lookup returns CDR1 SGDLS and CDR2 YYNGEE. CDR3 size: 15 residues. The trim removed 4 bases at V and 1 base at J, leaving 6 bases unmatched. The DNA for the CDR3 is TGTGCCAGCAGCATTTCCGGGACAGGGAACACTGAAGCTTTCTTT. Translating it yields CASSISGTGNTEAFF.

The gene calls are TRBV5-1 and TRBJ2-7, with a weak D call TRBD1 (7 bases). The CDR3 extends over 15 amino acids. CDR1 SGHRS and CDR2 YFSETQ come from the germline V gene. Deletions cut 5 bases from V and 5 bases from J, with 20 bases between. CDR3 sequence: CASRSTTGRLDEQYF. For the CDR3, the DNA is TGCGCCAGCAGGTCCACGACAGGGAGGTTGGACGAGCAGTACTTC.

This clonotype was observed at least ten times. In DNA, the CDR3 is TGTGCCACCAGTGCCACTAGCGGGAGGTATGGGAATGAGCAGTTCTTC. It encodes CATSATSGRYGNEQFF. The chain carries TRBV24-1 and TRBJ2-1, with 12 nucleotides matching TRBD2. Germline CDR1 reads KGHDR; CDR2 reads SFDVKD. The CDR3 runs to 16 residues. V lost 5 bases and J lost 7; bases outside the gene matches: 8.

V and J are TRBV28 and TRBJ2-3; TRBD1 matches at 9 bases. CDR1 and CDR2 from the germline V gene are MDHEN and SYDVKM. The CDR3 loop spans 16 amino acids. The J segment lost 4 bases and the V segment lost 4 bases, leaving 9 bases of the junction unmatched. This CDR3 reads CASSYAGTGFSDTQYF. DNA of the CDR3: TGTGCCAGCAGTTACGCGGGGACAGGGTTCTCAGATACGCAGTATTTT.

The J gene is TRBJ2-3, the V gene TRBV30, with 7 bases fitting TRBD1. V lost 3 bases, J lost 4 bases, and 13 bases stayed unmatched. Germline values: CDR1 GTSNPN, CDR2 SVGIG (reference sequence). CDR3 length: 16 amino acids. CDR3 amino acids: CAWSRGVGGSPDTQYF. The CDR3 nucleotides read TGTGCCTGGAGCCGTGGGGTAGGGGGCTCACCAGATACGCAGTATTTT.

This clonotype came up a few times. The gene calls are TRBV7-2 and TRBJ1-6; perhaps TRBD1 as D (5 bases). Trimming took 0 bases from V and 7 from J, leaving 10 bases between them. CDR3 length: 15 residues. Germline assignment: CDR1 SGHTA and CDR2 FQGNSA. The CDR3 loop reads CASSLAQGSNSPLHF. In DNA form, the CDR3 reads TGTGCCAGCAGCTTAGCTCAGGGAAGCAATTCACCCCTCCACTTT. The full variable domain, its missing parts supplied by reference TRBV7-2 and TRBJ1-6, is GAGVSQSPSNKVTEKGKDVELRCDPISGHTALYWYRQSLGQGLEFLIYFQGNSAPDKSGLPSDRFSAERTGGSVSTLTIQRTQQEDSAVYLCASSLAQGSNSPLHFGNGTRLTVT.

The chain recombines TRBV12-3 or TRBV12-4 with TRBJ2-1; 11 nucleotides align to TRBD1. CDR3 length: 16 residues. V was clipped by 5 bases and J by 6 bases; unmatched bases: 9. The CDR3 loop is CASSLGGTGGTNEQFF. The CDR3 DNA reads TGTGCCAGCAGTCTCGGCGGGACAGGGGGGACCAATGAGCAGTTCTTC.

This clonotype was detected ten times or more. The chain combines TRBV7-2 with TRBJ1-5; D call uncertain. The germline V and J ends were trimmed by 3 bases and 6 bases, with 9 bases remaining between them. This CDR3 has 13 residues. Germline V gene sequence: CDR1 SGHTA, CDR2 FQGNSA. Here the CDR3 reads CASSFSGLQPQHF. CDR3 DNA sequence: TGTGCCAGCAGCTTTTCGGGCCTTCAGCCCCAGCATTTT.

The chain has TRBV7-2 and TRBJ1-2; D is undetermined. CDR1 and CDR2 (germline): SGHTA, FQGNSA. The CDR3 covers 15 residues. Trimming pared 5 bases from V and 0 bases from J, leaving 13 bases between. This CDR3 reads CASSTASQANYGYTF. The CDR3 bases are TGTGCCAGCAGCACCGCCAGCCAGGCTAACTATGGCTACACCTTC.

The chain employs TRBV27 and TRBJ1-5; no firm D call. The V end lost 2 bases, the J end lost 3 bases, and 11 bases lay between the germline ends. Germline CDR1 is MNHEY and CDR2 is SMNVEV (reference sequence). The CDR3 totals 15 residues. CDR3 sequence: CASSLEGRANQPQHF. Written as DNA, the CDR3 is TGTGCCAGCAGTTTAGAGGGTAGGGCCAATCAGCCCCAGCATTTT.

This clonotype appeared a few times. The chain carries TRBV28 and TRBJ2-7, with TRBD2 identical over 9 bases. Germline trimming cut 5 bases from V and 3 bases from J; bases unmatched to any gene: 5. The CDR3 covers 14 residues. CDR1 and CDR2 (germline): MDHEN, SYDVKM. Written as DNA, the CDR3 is TGTGCCAGCAGTCTACATAGCGGGAGCTACGAGCAGTACTTC. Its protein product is CASSLHSGSYEQYF.

The DNA for the CDR3 is TGCAGTGCTAGAGGGGAGAGTGGGGCCGGGGAGCTGTTTTTT. It is translated as CSARGESGAGELFF. The chain employs TRBV20-1 and TRBJ2-2, with D possibly matching TRBD2 (5 bases). The ends were cut back, 1 base at V and 6 bases at J, with 12 bases in the middle. Germline V CDR1 and CDR2: DFQATT, SNEGSKA (reference sequence). The CDR3 totals 14 residues.

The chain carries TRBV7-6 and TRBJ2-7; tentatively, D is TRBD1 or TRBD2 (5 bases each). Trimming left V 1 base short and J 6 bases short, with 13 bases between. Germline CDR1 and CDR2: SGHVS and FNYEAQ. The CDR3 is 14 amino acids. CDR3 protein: CASSLGDLAGEQYF. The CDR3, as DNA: TGTGCCAGCAGCTTAGGGGACCTGGCTGGCGAGCAGTACTTC. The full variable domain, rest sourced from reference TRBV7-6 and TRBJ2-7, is GAGVSQSPRYKVTKRGQDVALRCDPISGHVSLYWYRQALGQGPEFLTYFNYEAQQDKSGLPNDRFSAERPEGSISTLTIQRTEQRDSAMYRCASSLGDLAGEQYFGPGTRLTVT.

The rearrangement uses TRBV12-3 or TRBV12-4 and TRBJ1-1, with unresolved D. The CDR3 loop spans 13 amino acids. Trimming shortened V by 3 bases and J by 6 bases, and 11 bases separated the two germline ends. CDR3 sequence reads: CASSLGQHSEAFF. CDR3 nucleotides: TGTGCCAGCAGTTTGGGTCAGCACTCTGAAGCTTTCTTT.

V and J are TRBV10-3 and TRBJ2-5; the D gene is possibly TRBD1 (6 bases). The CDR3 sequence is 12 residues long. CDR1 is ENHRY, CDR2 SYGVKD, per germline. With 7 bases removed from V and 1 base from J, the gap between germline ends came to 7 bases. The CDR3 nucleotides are TGTGCCATCACAGGGGCCCAAGAGACCCAGTACTTC. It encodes CAITGAQETQYF.

The CDR3, as DNA: TGCGCCAGCAGCTTGGGACGGGTTTTGGGCGGCTACACCTTC. It specifies CASSLGRVLGGYTF. This chain connects TRBV5-1 to TRBJ1-2, with D uncertain. Germline values: CDR1 SGHRS, CDR2 YFSETQ. CDR3 length equals 14 residues. Trimming left V 0 bases short and J 8 bases short, with 14 bases between.

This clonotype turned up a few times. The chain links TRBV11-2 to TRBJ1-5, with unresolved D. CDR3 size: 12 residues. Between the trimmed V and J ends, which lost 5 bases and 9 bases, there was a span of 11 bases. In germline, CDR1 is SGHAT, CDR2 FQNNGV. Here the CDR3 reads CASSHYGGPQHF. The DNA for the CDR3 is TGTGCCAGCAGCCATTACGGAGGGCCCCAGCATTTT.

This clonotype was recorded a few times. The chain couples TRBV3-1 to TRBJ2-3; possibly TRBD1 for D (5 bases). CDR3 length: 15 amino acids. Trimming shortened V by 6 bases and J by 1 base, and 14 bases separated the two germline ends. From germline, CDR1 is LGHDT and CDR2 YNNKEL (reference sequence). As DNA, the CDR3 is TGTGCCAGCAGGCCTTTAGGGGCAGGCACAGATACGCAGTATTTT. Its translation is CASRPLGAGTDTQYF.

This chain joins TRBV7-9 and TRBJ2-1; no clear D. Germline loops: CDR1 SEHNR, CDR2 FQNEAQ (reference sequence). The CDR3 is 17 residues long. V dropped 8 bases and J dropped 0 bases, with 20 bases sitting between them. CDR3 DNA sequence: TGTGCCAGCCCGCCTTTGATAGGGTTCAGCTCCTACAATGAGCAGTTCTTC. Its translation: CASPPLIGFSSYNEQFF.

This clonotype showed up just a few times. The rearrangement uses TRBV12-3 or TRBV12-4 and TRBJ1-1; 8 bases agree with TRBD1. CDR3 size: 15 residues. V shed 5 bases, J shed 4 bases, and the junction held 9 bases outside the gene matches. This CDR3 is CASSPVGQGRTEAFF. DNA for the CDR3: TGTGCCAGCAGTCCTGTAGGACAGGGCCGCACTGAAGCTTTCTTT.

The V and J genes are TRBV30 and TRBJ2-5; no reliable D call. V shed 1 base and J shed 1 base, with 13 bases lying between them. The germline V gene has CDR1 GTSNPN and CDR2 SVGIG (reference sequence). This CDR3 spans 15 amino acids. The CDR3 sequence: CAWSERTPFQETQYF. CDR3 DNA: TGTGCCTGGAGTGAAAGGACGCCCTTCCAAGAGACCCAGTACTTC.

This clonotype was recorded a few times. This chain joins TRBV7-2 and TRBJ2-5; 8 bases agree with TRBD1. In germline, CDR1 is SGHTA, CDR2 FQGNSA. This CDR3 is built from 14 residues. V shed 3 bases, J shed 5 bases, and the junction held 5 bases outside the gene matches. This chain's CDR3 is CASSFSGGSETQYF. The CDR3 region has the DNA TGTGCCAGCAGCTTTTCAGGGGGCAGCGAGACCCAGTACTTC.

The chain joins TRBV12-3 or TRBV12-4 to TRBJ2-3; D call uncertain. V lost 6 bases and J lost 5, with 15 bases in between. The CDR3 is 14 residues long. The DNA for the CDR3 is TGTGCCAGCAGCTCTACCAGACAATTAGATACGCAGTATTTT. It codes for CASSSTRQLDTQYF.

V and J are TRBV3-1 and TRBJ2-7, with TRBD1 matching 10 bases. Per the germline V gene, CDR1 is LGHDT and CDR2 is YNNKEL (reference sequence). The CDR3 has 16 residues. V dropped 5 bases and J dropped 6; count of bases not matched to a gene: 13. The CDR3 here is CASSGGPGTGAGEQYF. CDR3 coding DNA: TGTGCCAGCAGCGGGGGACCCGGGACAGGGGCTGGCGAGCAGTACTTC.